This TCR beta chain was obtained from a study of T cells expressing NK-cell markers. TCRdb re-analyzed the 5' RACE reads; it lists each CDR3 protein once, without DNA. This sample's clone table lists hundreds of thousands of distinct CDR3 sequences. Germline CDR1 is SNHLY and CDR2 is FYNNEI. The CDR3 runs 14 residues. The rearrangement uses TRBV2 and TRBJ2-7; TCRdb reports TRBD1, a call that lacks DNA to check it against. Sequences were obtained from blood T cells: a sorted CD56 or NKG2C T cell subset, CD4+ or CD8+ T cells, or bulk PBMC T cells (not recorded which). The receptor was derived from a man between 18 and 69 years old in good health. CDR3 sequence: CASRSGPNSYEQYF.